The T cell receptor beta chain described here comes from a study of T cells in Graves' hyperthyroidism and ophthalmopathy. Researchers took RNA transcripts and amplified the TCR beta CDR3 regions from them. A set of HTBI primers served as the primers for a first-round RT-PCR of the TCR CDR3. TCRdb redid the calling of the multiplex PCR reads with MiXCR, one entry per CDR3 protein. The data hold a few hundred thousand distinct CDR3 sequences, with about 15% observed a single time. Graves' hyperthyroidism without ophthalmopathy progression within 18 months was termed stable. A patient was excluded if there was uncontrolled infection, other autoimmune disease, pregnancy or lactation. This clonotype was picked up many times. Trimming took 7 bases from V and 1 from J, leaving 14 bases between them. The CDR3 consists of 15 residues.

The sequence was collected from a woman in her 50s with Graves' hyperthyroidism. The source material was blood. The chain combines TRBV12-3 or TRBV12-4 with TRBJ2-1; possible D gene TRBD1, 5 bases. The CDR3 reads CASTPLGLSYNEQFF. The CDR3 nucleotides read TGTGCCAGCACCCCACTGGGGCTATCCTACAATGAGCAGTTCTTC.